This TCR beta chain stems from a study of blood T cell repertoires in COVID-19. Across the whole study: Spain, Italy and the United States supplied samples that represented acute and convalescent COVID-19.

As processed by the authors: Nucleated cell number was recorded as an estimate derived from reference gene primer amplification. Only in-frame clones appear in the TCRdb table, and some are missing; sequencing was by immunoSEQ multiplex PCR. D and trimming come from the DNA, and the V and J calls and clone size come from that table. The repertoire holds around 300,000 clones, with more than 85% as singletons. This clone was observed a few times. The CDR3 runs to 15 residues. Germline V gene data show CDR1 as WSHSY and CDR2 as SAAADI. Losses at the gene ends were 3 bases for V and 5 bases for J; bases not matched to a gene: 4.

The chain links TRBV10-2 to TRBJ2-2, with 9 nucleotides matching TRBD2. The clonotype originates from a woman in her twenties or thirties with COVID-19, enrolled during active disease. Material for sequencing was peripheral blood. The CDR3: CASSEWLAGTGELFF. The CDR3 DNA reads TGCGCCAGCAGTGAATGGCTAGCGGGAACCGGGGAGCTGTTTTTT.